This record concerns one T cell receptor beta chain sequence. The antigen is unknown. One end of the junction does not line up with germline, which may come from a read error. This sample was included in a study of tumor-infiltrating lymphocytes in primary liver carcinoma. Study results and limitations: Relative to tumor region pairs, the tumor-adjacent and tumor-blood pairs showed overlap that was lower.

Unsorted whole blood yielded blood RNA, and germline DNA was extracted as well. With around 490 ng total RNA as template and a constant-region primer, TCR beta cDNA was made. Each TCR beta library was derived from three nested multiplex PCR rounds that employed slightly modified ARM-PCR. TCRdb called the multiplex PCR reads again in MiXCR, with one record for every CDR3 protein. The repertoire has approximately 330,000 distinct CDR3 sequences, 65% of them found once; the top ten carry under 8%. Material for sequencing was peripheral blood. The sequence came from a man in his forties with primary liver carcinoma and hepatitis B virus infection.

The CDR3 region has the DNA TGCGCCAACAGCCAAAACTCGAACTCTGGAAAGACCATATATTTT. This codes for CANSQNSNSGKTIYF. The chain links TRBV4-3 to TRBJ1-3; D is ambiguous. Germline V gene lookup returns CDR1 LGHNA and CDR2 YSLEER. This CDR3 is built from 15 residues.